One sample yielded the 7 T cell receptor beta chains listed below, sequenced in a study of blood T cell repertoires in COVID-19. Measured with immunoSEQ multiplex PCR; TCRdb has only the in-frame clones, and not every one. The sample carries about 100,000 clones, 80% to 90% recorded once. Sample: peripheral blood. The receptors originated from a human donor with COVID-19, enrolled during active disease. The donor label of this sample is uncertain.

This chain uses TRBV7-9 with TRBJ2-7; TRBD2 matches 10 bases. The V and J ends lost 3 bases and 6 bases, in that order; junction bases with no gene match: 14. The CDR3 is made up of 17 amino acids. From germline, CDR1 is SEHNR and CDR2 FQNEAQ (reference sequence). CDR3 sequence reads: CASSLDPGLAISREQYF. CDR3 coding DNA: TGTGCCAGCAGCTTGGACCCGGGACTAGCGATTTCGCGCGAGCAGTACTTC.

This sequence joins TRBV28 and TRBJ1-3; D may be TRBD1 (6 bases). The CDR3 extends over 14 amino acids. Per germline, CDR1 MDHEN and CDR2 SYDVKM. The V end was cut by 1 base, the J end by 7 bases, with 11 bases between. CDR3 loop: CASSLSRGLNTIYF. For the CDR3, the DNA is TGTGCCAGCAGTTTATCGCGGGGGCTGAACACCATATATTTT. The full variable domain, its missing parts supplied by reference TRBV28 and TRBJ1-3, is DVKVTQSSRYLVKRTGEKVFLECVQDMDHENMFWYRQDPGLGLRLIYFSYDVKMKEKGDIPEGYSVSREKKERFSLILESASTNQTSMYLCASSLSRGLNTIYFGEGSWLTVV.

This rearrangement joins TRBV6-5 to TRBJ1-4; weak D call: TRBD1 (5 bases). Deletions cut 6 bases from V and 3 bases from J, with 11 bases between. CDR3 size: 14 residues. Germline loops: CDR1 MNHEY, CDR2 SVGAGI. The CDR3 loop is CASSRGEANEKLFF. Here the CDR3 DNA reads TGTGCCAGCAGCCGGGGGGAGGCTAATGAAAAACTGTTTTTT.

The chain couples TRBV19 to TRBJ2-5; 8 nucleotides agree with TRBD1. Germline V lookup: CDR1 LNHDA, CDR2 SQIVND (reference sequence). The ends lost 6 bases at V and 5 bases at J; junction bases unmatched: 8. This CDR3 contains 14 residues. The CDR3 coding sequence is TGTGCCAGTAGCCTTAGGACAGGGTCGGAGACCCAGTACTTC. Translated: CASSLRTGSETQYF.

The J gene is TRBJ1-2, the V gene TRBV3-1 (or the pseudogene TRBV3-2); perhaps TRBD1 as D (6 bases). Between the trimmed V and J ends, which lost 4 bases and 6 bases, there was a span of 15 bases. Germline CDR1 LGHDT, CDR2 YNNKEL (reference sequence). The CDR3 runs to 14 residues. This CDR3 is CASSLLGGGHGYTF. CDR3 nucleotide sequence: TGTGCCAGCAGCCTTCTGGGGGGGGGCCATGGCTACACCTTC.

The chain links TRBV5-1 to TRBJ2-1, with TRBD1 matching 7 bases. Losses at the gene ends were 4 bases for V and 6 bases for J; bases not matched to a gene: 7. The CDR3 length is 14 residues. Germline assignment: CDR1 SGHRS and CDR2 YFSETQ. The CDR3 protein is CASSVGGDSNEQFF. DNA for the CDR3: TGCGCCAGCAGCGTCGGTGGGGACAGCAATGAGCAGTTCTTC.

The chain combines TRBV4-1 with TRBJ1-1; unclear D gene. V dropped 0 bases and J dropped 0 bases, with 8 bases sitting between them. The CDR3 has 15 residues. Germline lookup yields CDR1 MGHRA and CDR2 YSYEKL. Written as DNA, the CDR3 is TGCGCCAGCAGCCAAGAAACAGATATGAACACTGAAGCTTTCTTT. Its translation is CASSQETDMNTEAFF.